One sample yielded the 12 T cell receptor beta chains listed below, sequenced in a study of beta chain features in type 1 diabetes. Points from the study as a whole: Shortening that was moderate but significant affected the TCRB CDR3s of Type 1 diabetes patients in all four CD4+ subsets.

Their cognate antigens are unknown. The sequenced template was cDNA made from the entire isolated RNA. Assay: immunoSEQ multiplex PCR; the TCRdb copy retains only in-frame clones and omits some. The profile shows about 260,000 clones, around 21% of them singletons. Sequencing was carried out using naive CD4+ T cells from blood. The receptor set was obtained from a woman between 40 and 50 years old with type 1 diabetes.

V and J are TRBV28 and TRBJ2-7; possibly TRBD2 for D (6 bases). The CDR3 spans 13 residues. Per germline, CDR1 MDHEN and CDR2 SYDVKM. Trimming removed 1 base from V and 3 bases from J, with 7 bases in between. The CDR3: CASSLSGVYEQYF. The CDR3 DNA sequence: TGTGCCAGCAGTTTATCGGGAGTCTACGAGCAGTACTTC. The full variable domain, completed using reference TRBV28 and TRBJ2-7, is DVKVTQSSRYLVKRTGEKVFLECVQDMDHENMFWYRQDPGLGLRLIYFSYDVKMKEKGDIPEGYSVSREKKERFSLILESASTNQTSMYLCASSLSGVYEQYFGPGTRLTVT.

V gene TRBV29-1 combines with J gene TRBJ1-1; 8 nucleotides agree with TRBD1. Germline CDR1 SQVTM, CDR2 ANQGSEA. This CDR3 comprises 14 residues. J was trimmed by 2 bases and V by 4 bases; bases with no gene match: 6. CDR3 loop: CSVAYGQGNTEAFF. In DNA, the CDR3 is TGCAGCGTTGCATACGGACAGGGTAACACTGAAGCTTTCTTT.

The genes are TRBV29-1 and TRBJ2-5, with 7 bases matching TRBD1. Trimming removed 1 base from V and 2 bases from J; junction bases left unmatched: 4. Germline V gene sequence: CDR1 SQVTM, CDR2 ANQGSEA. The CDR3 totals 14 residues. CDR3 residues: CSVEAVGQQETQYF. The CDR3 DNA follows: TGCAGCGTTGAAGCTGTGGGACAGCAAGAGACCCAGTACTTC.

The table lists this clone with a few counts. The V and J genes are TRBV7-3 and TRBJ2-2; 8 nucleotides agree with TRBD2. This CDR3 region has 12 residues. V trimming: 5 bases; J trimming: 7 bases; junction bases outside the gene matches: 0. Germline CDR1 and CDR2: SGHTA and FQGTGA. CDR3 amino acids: CASSREGGELFF. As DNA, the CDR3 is TGTGCCAGCAGCCGGGAGGGCGGGGAGCTGTTTTTT.

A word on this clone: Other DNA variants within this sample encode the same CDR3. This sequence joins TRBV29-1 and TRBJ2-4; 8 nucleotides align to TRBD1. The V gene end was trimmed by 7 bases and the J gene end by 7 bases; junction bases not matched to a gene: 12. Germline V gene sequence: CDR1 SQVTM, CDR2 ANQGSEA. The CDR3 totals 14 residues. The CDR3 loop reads CSAYDRGLANIQYF. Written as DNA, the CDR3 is TGCAGCGCCTATGACAGGGGATTAGCCAACATTCAGTACTTC.

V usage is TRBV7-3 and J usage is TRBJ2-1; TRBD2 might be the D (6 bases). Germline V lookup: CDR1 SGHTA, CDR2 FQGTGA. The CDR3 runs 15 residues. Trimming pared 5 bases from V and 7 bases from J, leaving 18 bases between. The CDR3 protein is CASSPRGGAGNEQFF. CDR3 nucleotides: TGTGCCAGCAGCCCACGGGGCGGGGCCGGGAATGAGCAGTTCTTC.

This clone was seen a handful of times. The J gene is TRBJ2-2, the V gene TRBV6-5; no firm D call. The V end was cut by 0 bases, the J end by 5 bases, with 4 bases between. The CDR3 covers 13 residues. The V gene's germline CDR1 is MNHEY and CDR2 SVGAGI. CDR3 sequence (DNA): TGTGCCAGCAGTTACTCCTATACCGGGGAGCTGTTTTTT. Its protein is CASSYSYTGELFF.

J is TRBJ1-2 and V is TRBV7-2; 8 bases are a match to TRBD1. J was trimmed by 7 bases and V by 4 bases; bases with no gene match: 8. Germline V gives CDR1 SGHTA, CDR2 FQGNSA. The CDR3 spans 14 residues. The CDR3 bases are TGTGCCAGCAGCTCACCGGACAGGGCAGGTGGCTACACCTTC. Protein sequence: CASSSPDRAGGYTF.

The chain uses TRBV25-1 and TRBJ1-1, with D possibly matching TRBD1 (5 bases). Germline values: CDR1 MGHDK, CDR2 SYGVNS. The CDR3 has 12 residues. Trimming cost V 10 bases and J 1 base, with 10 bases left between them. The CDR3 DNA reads TGTGCCACAAAGACAGCGAACACTGAAGCTTTCTTT. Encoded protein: CATKTANTEAFF.

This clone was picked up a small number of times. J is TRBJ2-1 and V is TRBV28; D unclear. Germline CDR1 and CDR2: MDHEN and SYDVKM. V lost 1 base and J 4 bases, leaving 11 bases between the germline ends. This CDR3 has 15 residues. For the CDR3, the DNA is TGTGCCAGCAGTTTATCGGGTTTTAAGTACAATGAGCAGTTCTTC. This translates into CASSLSGFKYNEQFF.

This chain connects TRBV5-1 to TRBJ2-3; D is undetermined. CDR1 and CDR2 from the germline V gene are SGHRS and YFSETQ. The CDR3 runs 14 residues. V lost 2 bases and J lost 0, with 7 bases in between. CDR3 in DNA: TGCGCCAGCAGCTTTTTAACTAGCACAGATACGCAGTATTTT. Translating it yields CASSFLTSTDTQYF.

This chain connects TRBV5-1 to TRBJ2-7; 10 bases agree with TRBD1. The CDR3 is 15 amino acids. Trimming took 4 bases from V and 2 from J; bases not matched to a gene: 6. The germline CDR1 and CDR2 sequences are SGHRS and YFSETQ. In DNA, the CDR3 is TGCGCCAGCAGCGCGGGGACAGGGGACCCCTACGAGCAGTACTTC. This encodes CASSAGTGDPYEQYF.